Below, 9 T cell receptor beta chains from the same sample are listed, as sequenced in a study of blood T cells in healthy people across ages. A second about 7 to 11 cycle PCR used barcoded and J-beta primers. TCRdb fed the 5' RACE reads into MiXCR, producing one record per CDR3 protein. The table has some 880,000 distinct CDR3 sequences, about 37% seen once. Sequencing used blood. Source of these receptors: a man aged 18 to 35 in good health.

The gene calls are TRBV25-1 and TRBJ1-2; a possible D gene is TRBD1 (5 bases). This CDR3 is 14 amino acids long. Germline CDR1 and CDR2: MGHDK and SYGVNS. V lost 2 bases to trimming and J lost 8 bases, with 15 bases between them. CDR3 sequence (DNA): TGTGCCAGCAGTGAAGCCCCGACAGCATTAGGCTACACCTTC. Protein sequence: CASSEAPTALGYTF.

Points on this clonotype: This could be a read error, since a much larger clone is one nucleotide away. This chain uses TRBV4-2 with TRBJ2-6, with D unclear. Per the germline V gene, CDR1 is LGHNA and CDR2 is YNFKEQ. This CDR3 region has 16 residues. The CDR3 loop reads CAGSQDHGSGANVLTF. In DNA form, the CDR3 reads TGTGCCGGCAGCCAAGATCACGGCTCTGGGGCCAACGTCCTGACTTTC.

The V and J genes are TRBV5-1 and TRBJ2-5; D ambiguous. Trimming took 0 bases from V and 2 from J, leaving 8 bases between them. The CDR3 length is 14 residues. Germline V CDR1 and CDR2: SGHRS, YFSETQ. CDR3 in amino acids: CASSLDPGQETQYF. The CDR3 region has the DNA TGCGCCAGCAGCTTGGACCCAGGTCAAGAGACCCAGTACTTC.

In the case of this clonotype: Compared with germline, one end of the junction differs, possibly owing to a read error. The genes are TRBV4-1 and TRBJ2-3, with D perhaps matching TRBD1 (6 bases). CDR1 is MGHRA, CDR2 YSYEKL, per germline. The CDR3 is made up of 15 amino acids. DNA of the CDR3: TGCGCCTGCAGCCAAGGGGGTTGGAAAACAGATACGCAGTATTTT. This codes for CACSQGGWKTDTQYF.

This clonotype came up a few times. The genes are TRBV11-2 and TRBJ2-7; a possible D gene is TRBD2 (6 bases). This CDR3 has 18 amino acids. Trimming took off 1 base at V and 7 bases at J, with 26 bases between the two ends. Germline lookup yields CDR1 SGHAT and CDR2 FQNNGV. The CDR3 DNA sequence: TGTGCCAGCAGCTTAGGCATCCGGGACTCTTACTCTCGGGGTGAGCAGTACTTC. It specifies CASSLGIRDSYSRGEQYF. The variable domain in full, completed from reference TRBV11-2 and TRBJ2-7, reads EAGVAQSPRYKIIEKRQSVAFWCNPISGHATLYWYQQILGQGPKLLIQFQNNGVVDDSQLPKDRFSAERLKGVDSTLKIQPAKLEDSAVYLCASSLGIRDSYSRGEQYFGPGTRLTVT.

A note on this clonotype: One junction end does not reproduce the germline sequence, and a read error may be involved. The rearrangement links TRBV28 to TRBJ1-1; D possibly corresponds to TRBD1 (5 bases). Germline CDR1 and CDR2: MDHEN and SYDVKM. The CDR3 is made up of 14 amino acids. CDR3 in DNA: TGTGCCAGCAGGCGACCCGGGGGGAACACTGAAGTTTTCTTT. Protein sequence: CASRRPGGNTEVFF.

The genes are TRBV9 and TRBJ2-5; D gene ambiguous. The CDR3 extends over 14 amino acids. Deletions cut 0 bases from V and 11 bases from J, with 17 bases between. In germline, CDR1 is SGDLS, CDR2 YYNGEE. The CDR3 spells CASSVVGEPYGQYF. The DNA for the CDR3 is TGTGCCAGCAGCGTAGTTGGAGAGCCCTACGGGCAGTACTTC.

The chain joins TRBV6-2 or TRBV6-3 to TRBJ2-1, with D hard to call. Germline V CDR1 and CDR2: MNHEY, SVGEGT. This CDR3 comprises 12 residues. V lost 4 bases and J lost 6, with 7 bases in between. The CDR3 DNA reads as TGTGCCAGCAGTTGGACCAGCAATGAGCAGTTCTTC. This translates into CASSWTSNEQFF.

Remarks on this clonotype: This may arise from a read error, as a much more abundant clone is one base away. The chain is built from TRBV20-1 and TRBJ2-3, with D possibly matching TRBD1 (7 bases). The CDR3 spans 15 residues. CDR1 is DFQATT and CDR2 is SNEGSKA in the germline V gene (reference sequence). This CDR3 reads CGAREDRQGTDTQYF. CDR3 in DNA: TGCGGTGCTAGGGAGGACAGGCAAGGCACAGATACGCAGTATTTT.